The clone carrying this T cell receptor (beta chain) is a singleton in its sample. This entry is derived from a study of technical replicates of blood from a handful of donors. There are 16 residues in the CDR3. V lost 7 bases, J lost 0 bases, and 20 bases lay in between. Germline loops: CDR1 SQVTM, CDR2 ANQGSEA. Produced via immunoSEQ multiplex PCR; TCRdb's table is partial and in-frame only. The sample lists just under 85,000 clones; about 92% were seen once. This sequence was found in a human donor in good health. J is TRBJ2-3 and V is TRBV29-1; the D gene is possibly TRBD2 (7 bases). The sample consisted of T cells isolated from PBMCs. In DNA, the CDR3 is TGCAGCGGCCGCAAGGGGGGGCCCTTTAGCACAGATACGCAGTATTTT. Protein: CSGRKGGPFSTDTQYF.